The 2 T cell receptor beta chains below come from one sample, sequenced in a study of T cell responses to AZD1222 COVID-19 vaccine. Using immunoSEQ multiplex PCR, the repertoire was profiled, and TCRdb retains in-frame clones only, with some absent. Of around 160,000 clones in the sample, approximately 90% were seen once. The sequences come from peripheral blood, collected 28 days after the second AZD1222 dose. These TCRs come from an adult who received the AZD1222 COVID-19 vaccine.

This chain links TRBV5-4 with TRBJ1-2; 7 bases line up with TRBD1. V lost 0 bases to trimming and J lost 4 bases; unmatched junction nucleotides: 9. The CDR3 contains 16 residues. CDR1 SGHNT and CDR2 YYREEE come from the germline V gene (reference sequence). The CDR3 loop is CASSLAGDRSGYGYTF. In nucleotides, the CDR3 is TGTGCCAGCAGCTTGGCAGGGGACAGATCAGGCTATGGCTACACCTTC.

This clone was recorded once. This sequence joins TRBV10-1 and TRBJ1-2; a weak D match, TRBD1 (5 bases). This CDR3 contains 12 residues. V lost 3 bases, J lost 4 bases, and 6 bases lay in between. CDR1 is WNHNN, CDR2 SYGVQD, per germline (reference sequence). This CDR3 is CASSDGTYGYTF. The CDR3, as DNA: TGCGCCAGCAGTGATGGGACCTATGGCTACACCTTC.